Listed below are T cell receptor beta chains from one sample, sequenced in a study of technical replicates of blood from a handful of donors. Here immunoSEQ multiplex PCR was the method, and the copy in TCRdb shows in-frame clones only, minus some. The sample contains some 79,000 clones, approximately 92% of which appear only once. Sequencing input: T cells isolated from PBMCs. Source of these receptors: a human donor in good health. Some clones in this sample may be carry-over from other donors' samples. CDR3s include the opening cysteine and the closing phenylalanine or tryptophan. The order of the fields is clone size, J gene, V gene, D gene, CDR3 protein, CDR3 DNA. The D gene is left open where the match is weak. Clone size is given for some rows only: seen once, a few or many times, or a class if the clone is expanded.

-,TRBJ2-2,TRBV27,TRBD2,CASSYLAGGTGELFF,TGTGCCAGCAGTTATCTAGCGGGAGGTACCGGGGAGCTGTTTTTT
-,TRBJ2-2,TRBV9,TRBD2,CASSVGTSGAGELFF,TGTGCCAGCAGCGTAGGGACTAGCGGGGCCGGGGAGCTGTTTTTT
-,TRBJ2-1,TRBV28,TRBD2,CASSHFRGEGEQFF,TGTGCCAGCAGCCATTTCAGAGGGGAGGGGGAGCAGTTCTTC
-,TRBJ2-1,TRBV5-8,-,CASNVLGSSGNEQFF,TGTGCCAGCAACGTACTCGGGAGTTCTGGCAATGAGCAGTTCTTC
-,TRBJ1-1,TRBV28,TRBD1,CASSSHDRDPEAFF,TGTGCCAGCAGTTCCCATGACAGGGACCCTGAAGCTTTCTTT
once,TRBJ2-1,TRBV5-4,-,CASSLDLASSYNEQFF,TGTGCCAGCAGCTTGGACCTAGCGAGCTCCTACAATGAGCAGTTCTTC
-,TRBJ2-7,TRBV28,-,CASSPPSSYEQYF,TGTGCCAGCAGCCCACCGAGTTCCTACGAGCAGTACTTC
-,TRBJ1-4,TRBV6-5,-,CASSSNLGGTNEKLFF,TGTGCCAGCAGTTCCAATTTAGGAGGGACTAATGAAAAACTGTTTTTT
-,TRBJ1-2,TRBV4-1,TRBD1,CASRLSTGTYGYTF,TGCGCCAGCAGGCTCTCGACAGGGACTTATGGCTACACCTTC
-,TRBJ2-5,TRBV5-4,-,CASSEPGHPKETQYF,TGTGCCAGCAGCGAGCCGGGACACCCTAAAGAGACCCAGTACTTC
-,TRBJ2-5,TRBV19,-,CASLGETQYF,TGTGCCAGTCTGGGCGAGACCCAGTACTTC
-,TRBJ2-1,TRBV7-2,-,CASSLVLRPLGDEQFF,TGTGCCAGCAGCTTAGTCCTCCGGCCGTTAGGAGATGAGCAGTTCTTC
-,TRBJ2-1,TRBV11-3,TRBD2,CASSLGAREREFF,TGTGCCAGCAGCTTAGGTGCGCGGGAGAGGGAGTTCTTC
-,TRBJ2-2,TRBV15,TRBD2,CATSRDRGLIMTGELFF,TGTGCCACCAGCAGAGATAGGGGACTAATTATGACTGGGGAGCTGTTTTTT
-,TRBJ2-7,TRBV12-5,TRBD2,CASGEAASGRAQYF,TGTGCTAGTGGAGAAGCCGCTAGCGGGAGGGCGCAGTACTTC
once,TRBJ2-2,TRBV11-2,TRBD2,CASSFPSRPSGSPGELFF,TGTGCCAGCAGCTTCCCTAGCCGTCCTAGCGGGAGTCCCGGGGAGCTGTTTTTT
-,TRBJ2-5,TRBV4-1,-,CASSRLIHQETQYF,TGCGCCAGCAGCCGTTTAATTCACCAAGAGACCCAGTACTTC
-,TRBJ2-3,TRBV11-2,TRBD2,CASSLGSGRGTDTQYF,TGTGCCAGCAGCTTAGGCTCAGGGAGGGGTACAGATACGCAGTATTTT
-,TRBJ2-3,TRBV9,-,CASSLRGETDTQYF,TGTGCCAGCAGCTTACGGGGAGAGACAGATACGCAGTATTTT
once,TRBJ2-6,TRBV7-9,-,CASSLAGGSGANVLTF,TGTGCCAGCAGCTTAGCGGGGGGCTCTGGGGCCAACGTCCTGACTTTC
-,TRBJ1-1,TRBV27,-,CASSIMANTEAFF,TGTGCCAGCAGTATCATGGCGAACACTGAAGCTTTCTTT
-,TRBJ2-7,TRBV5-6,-,CASSLGGQIKQYF,TGTGCCAGCAGCTTGGGGGGGCAGATTAAGCAGTACTTC
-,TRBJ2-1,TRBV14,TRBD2,CASSKERGNEQFF,TGTGCCAGCAGCAAGGAGCGGGGCAATGAGCAGTTCTTC
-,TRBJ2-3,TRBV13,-,CASSLRGSDGDTQYF,TGTGCCAGCAGCTTAAGAGGGAGCGACGGGGATACGCAGTATTTT
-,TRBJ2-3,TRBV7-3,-,CASSPKLAGLSTQYF,TGTGCCAGCAGCCCCAAATTGGCGGGACTCAGCACGCAGTATTTT
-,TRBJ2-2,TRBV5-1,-,CASSLKRERSTGELFF,TGCGCCAGCAGCTTAAAGAGGGAGAGAAGCACCGGGGAGCTGTTTTTT
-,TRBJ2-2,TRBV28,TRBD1,CASSWDRGTGELFF,TGTGCCAGCAGTTGGGACAGGGGCACCGGGGAGCTGTTTTTT
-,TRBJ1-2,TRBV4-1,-,CASSQDGGRVGYGYTF,TGCGCCAGCAGCCAAGATGGGGGCAGGGTCGGGTATGGCTACACCTTC
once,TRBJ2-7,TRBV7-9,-,CASSSDPGEQYF,TGTGCCAGCAGCTCGGATCCAGGCGAGCAGTACTTC
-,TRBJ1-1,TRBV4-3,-,CASSPSRAVTEAFF,TGCGCCAGCAGCCCCTCCAGGGCCGTCACTGAAGCTTTCTTT
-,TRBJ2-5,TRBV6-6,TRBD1,CASSGQGRETQYF,TGTGCCAGCAGTGGACAGGGGAGGGAGACCCAGTACTTC
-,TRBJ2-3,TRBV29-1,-,CSVDREREDTQYF,TGCAGCGTTGATCGGGAGAGAGAAGATACGCAGTATTTT
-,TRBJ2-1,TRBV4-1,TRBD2,CASSQRLLAGSSSYNEQFF,TGCGCCAGCAGCCAAAGGCTACTAGCGGGGTCAAGCTCCTACAATGAGCAGTTCTTC
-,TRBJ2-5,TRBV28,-,CASSIFIEEETQYF,TGTGCCAGCAGTATCTTCATCGAGGAAGAGACCCAGTACTTC
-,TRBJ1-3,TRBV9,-,CASSEDPRAGGNTIYF,TGTGCCAGCAGCGAGGACCCGAGGGCAGGTGGAAACACCATATATTTT
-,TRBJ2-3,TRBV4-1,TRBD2,CASSQVGLAKDTQYF,TGCGCCAGCAGCCAAGTGGGACTAGCGAAAGATACGCAGTATTTT
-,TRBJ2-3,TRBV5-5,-,CASSQGPSSTDTQYF,TGTGCCAGCAGCCAGGGCCCTAGTAGCACAGATACGCAGTATTTT
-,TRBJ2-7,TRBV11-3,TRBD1,CASSFGRDRDHEQYF,TGTGCCAGCAGCTTCGGCCGGGACAGGGACCACGAGCAGTACTTC
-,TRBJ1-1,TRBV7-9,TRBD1,CASSLGQGRSFNTEAFF,TGTGCCAGCAGCCTGGGACAGGGGCGATCCTTTAACACTGAAGCTTTCTTT
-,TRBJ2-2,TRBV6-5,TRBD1,CASSSSDRDTGELFF,TGTGCCAGCAGTTCAAGTGACAGGGACACCGGGGAGCTGTTTTTT
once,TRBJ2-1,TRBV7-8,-,CASSFRASTYNEQFF,TGTGCCAGCAGTTTTAGGGCTAGCACCTACAATGAGCAGTTCTTC
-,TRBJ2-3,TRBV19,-,CATWDFGVDTQYF,TGTGCCACTTGGGATTTCGGGGTAGATACGCAGTATTTT
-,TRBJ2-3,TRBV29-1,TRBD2,CSVTLGGLAGVVDTQYF,TGCAGCGTGACACTTGGAGGATTAGCGGGAGTGGTAGATACGCAGTATTTT
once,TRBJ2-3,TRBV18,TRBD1,CASSPGQGTADTQYF,TGTGCCAGCTCACCGGGACAGGGGACGGCAGATACGCAGTATTTT
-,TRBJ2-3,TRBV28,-,CASGLSTDTQYF,TGTGCCAGCGGGCTAAGCACAGATACGCAGTATTTT
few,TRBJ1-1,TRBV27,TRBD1,CASSLGTGIFTEAFF,TGTGCCAGCAGTTTAGGGACAGGGATATTCACTGAAGCTTTCTTT
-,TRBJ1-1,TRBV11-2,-,CASSLDRATEAFF,TGTGCCAGCAGCTTAGACAGGGCCACTGAAGCTTTCTTT
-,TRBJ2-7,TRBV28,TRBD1,CASRPGQGGSYEQYF,TGTGCCAGCAGGCCCGGACAGGGGGGATCCTACGAGCAGTACTTC
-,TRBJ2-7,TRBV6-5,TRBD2,CASIAAGGPREQYF,TGTGCCAGCATTGCAGCGGGAGGGCCTCGCGAGCAGTACTTC